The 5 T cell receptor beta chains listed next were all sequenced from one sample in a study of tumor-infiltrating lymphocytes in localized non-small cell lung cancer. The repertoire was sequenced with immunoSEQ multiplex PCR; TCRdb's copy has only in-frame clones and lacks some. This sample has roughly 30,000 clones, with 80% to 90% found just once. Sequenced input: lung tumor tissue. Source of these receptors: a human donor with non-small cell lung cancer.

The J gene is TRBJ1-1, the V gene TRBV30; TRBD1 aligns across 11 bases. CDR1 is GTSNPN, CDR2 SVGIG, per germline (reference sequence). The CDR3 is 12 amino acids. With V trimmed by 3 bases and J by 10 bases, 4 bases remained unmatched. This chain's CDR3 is CAWSVDRGRAFF. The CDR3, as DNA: TGTGCCTGGAGCGTGGACAGGGGGCGAGCTTTCTTT.

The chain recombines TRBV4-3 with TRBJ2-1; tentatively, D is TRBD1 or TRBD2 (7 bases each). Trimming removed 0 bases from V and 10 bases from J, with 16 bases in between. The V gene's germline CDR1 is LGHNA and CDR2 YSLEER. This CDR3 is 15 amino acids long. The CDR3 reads CASSQDGRGLGEQFF. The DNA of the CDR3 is TGCGCCAGCAGCCAAGATGGGAGGGGGCTGGGGGAGCAGTTCTTC.

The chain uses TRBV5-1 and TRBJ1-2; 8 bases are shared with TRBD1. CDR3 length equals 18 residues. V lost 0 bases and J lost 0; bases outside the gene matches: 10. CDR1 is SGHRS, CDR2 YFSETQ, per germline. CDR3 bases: TGCGCCAGCAGCTTGGCAGGGGGCTGGTCGGGAGCTAACTATGGCTACACCTTC. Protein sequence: CASSLAGGWSGANYGYTF.

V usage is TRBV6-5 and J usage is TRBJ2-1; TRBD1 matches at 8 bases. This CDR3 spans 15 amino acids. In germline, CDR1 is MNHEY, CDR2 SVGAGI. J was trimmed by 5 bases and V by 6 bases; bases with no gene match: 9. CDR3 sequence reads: CASRPGGSGNNEQFF. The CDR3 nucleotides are TGTGCCAGCAGGCCAGGGGGCTCAGGAAACAATGAGCAGTTCTTC.

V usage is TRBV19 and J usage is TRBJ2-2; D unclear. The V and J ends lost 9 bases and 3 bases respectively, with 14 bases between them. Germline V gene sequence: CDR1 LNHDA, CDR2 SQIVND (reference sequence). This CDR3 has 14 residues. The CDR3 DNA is TGTGCCAGCAGACGAGGAATTGACACCGGGGAGCTGTTTTTT. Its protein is CASRRGIDTGELFF.